The sequence of this T cell receptor (beta chain) was determined in a study of blood T cell repertoires in COVID-19. Methods used by the authors: Quantification of nucleated cells was approximated via reference gene primer amplification. TCRdb's copy holds only in-frame clones and misses some; the assay was immunoSEQ multiplex PCR. V and J calls and clone size are copied from that table; D and trimming were computed from the DNA. The sample lists about 410,000 clones, approximately 89% occurring once. This CDR3 is 16 amino acids long. The V gene's germline CDR1 is MDHEN and CDR2 SYDVKM. Trimming removed 6 bases at V and 4 bases at J, with 18 bases between.

What was sequenced was peripheral blood. The V and J genes are TRBV28 and TRBJ2-2; perhaps TRBD2 as D (6 bases). This receptor was obtained from a woman aged 40-49 years with COVID-19, enrolled during active disease. The CDR3 DNA reads as TGTGCCAGCAGCCCACCGGGACTCTCCCCCACCGGGGAGCTGTTTTTT. Protein product: CASSPPGLSPTGELFF.